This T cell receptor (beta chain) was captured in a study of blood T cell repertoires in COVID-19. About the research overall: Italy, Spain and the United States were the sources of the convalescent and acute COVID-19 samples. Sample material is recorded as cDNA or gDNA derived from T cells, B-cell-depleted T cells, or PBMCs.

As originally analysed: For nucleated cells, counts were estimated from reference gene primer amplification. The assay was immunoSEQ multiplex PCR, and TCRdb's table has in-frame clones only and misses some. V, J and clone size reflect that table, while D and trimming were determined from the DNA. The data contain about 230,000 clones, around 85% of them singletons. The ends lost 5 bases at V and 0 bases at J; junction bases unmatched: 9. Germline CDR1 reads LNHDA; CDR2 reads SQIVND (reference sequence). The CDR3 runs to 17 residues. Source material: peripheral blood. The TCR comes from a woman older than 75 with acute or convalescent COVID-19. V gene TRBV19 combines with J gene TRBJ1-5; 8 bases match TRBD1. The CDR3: CASSDTGGAYSNQPQHF. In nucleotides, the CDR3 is TGTGCCAGTAGTGATACAGGGGGGGCATATAGCAATCAGCCCCAGCATTTT. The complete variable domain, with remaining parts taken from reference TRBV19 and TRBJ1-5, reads DGGITQSPKYLFRKEGQNVTLSCEQNLNHDAMYWYRQDPGQGLRLIYYSQIVNDFQKGDIAEGYSVSREKKESFPLTVTSAQKNPTAFYLCASSDTGGAYSNQPQHFGDGTRLSIL.